A selection of T cell receptor delta chains follows, all from one sample in a study of human gamma delta and Vdelta1 T cells. TCRdb used CATT to re-call clones from the PCR reads. The repertoire has several thousand delta-chain clones, roughly 40% of them found once; the top ten carry roughly 6.4%. Their antigens are not known. The sequenced sample was Vdelta1 gamma-delta T cells from blood grown in culture (DOT cells). The origin of the receptors is a human donor in good health. CDR3s include the opening cysteine and the closing phenylalanine or tryptophan. A D gene is named only where the DNA matches it firmly. The size field is filled for only some rows; it gives once, few, many or a size class.

clone size	J gene	D gene	V gene	CDR3 DNA	CDR3 protein
few	TRDJ1	TRDD3	TRDV1	TGTGCTCTTGGGGAGGGACTTCGGGGGGGATACTTTAAACTCATCTTT	CALGEGLRGGYFKLIF
large	TRDJ1	.	TRDV1	TGTGCTCTTGGGGAACTGTCCTACATTCATAGTTGGGGATACACCGATAAACTCATCTTT	CALGELSYIHSWGYTDKLIF
few	TRDJ1	.	TRDV1	TGTGCTCTTGGGGAACAAAATCCTTGCCCTAAACTCATCTTT	CALGEQNPCPKLIF
.	TRDJ1	TRDD3	TRDV1	TGTGCTCTTGGGGAACCCCACCTACTCGGGGCCAGACTGGGGGATATGTGGGAACTCATCTTT	CALGEPHLLGARLGDMWELIF
.	TRDJ1	.	TRDV1	TGTGCTCTTGGGGAATGGACGGGAGTGAGGCCCAAACTCATCTTT	CALGEWTGVRPKLIF
.	TRDJ1	TRDD3	TRDV1	TGTGCTCTTGGGGAAACCCCACTCCGGACGTACTGGGGGTTTAAACTCATCTTT	CALGETPLRTYWGFKLIF
.	TRDJ1	.	TRDV1	TGTGCTCTTGGGGAAGACCTTCCTAGGCCCCATTACTGGGGGGTCGATAAACTCATCTTT	CALGEDLPRPHYWGVDKLIF
few	TRDJ1	TRDD3	TRDV1	TGTGCTCTTGGGGAACTTTCCTACACTGGGGGATACTCGGGTAAACTCATCTTT	CALGELSYTGGYSGKLIF
few	TRDJ1	TRDD2	TRDV1	TGTGCTCTTGGGGAACCCCAACCTTCCTACCGCATATGGGGGACACACACCGATAAACTCATCTTT	CALGEPQPSYRIWGTHTDKLIF
.	TRDJ1	.	TRDV1	TGTGCTCTTGGGACGTGGCCTTCCTACATAGGTACCAGGACTGGGGGATCTTCCTCCGATAAACTCATCTTT	CALGTWPSYIGTRTGGSSSDKLIF
few	TRDJ1	TRDD3	TRDV1	TGTGCTCTTGGGCCCAAATACCAGAGGCGGGGGACTGGGGGGTCACACACCGATAAACTCATCTTT	CALGPKYQRRGTGGSHTDKLIF
.	TRDJ1	TRDD3	TRDV1	TGTGCTCTTGGGGAAGAGGAGATGCTCCTACGTACCCCCGAGTACTGGGGGATTGCCGGGGATAAACTCATCTTT	CALGEEEMLLRTPEYWGIAGDKLIF
medium-sized	TRDJ1	.	TRDV1	TGTGCTCTTGGGGAAAGGGTCCTACCCCGGATACGCTCGTACACCGATAAACTCATCTTT	CALGERVLPRIRSYTDKLIF
.	TRDJ4	.	TRDV1	TGTGCTCTTGGGGGGAACGTCGGAATGAGGCGACCCCTGATCTTT	CALGGNVGMRRPLIF
medium-sized	TRDJ1	.	TRDV1	TGTGCTCTTGGGGAACTCCCGGCCTTCGCCTTCCTGGGGGCTACCGATAAACTCATCTTT	CALGELPAFAFLGATDKLIF